This entry is about one T cell receptor (beta chain). The PCR used 60 Vbeta and 13 Jbeta primers. Profiled with immunoSEQ multiplex PCR; TCRdb holds only in-frame clones, not every one. Seen here are 160,000 or so clones, 75% to 85% observed once, and the top ten hold 5% to 7%. The entry originates in a study of cytomegalovirus exposure and HLA in healthy donors. The CDR3 is made up of 13 amino acids. Trimming cost V 3 bases and J 3 bases, with 6 bases left between them. Germline CDR1 reads LNHDA; CDR2 reads SQIVND (reference sequence). This receptor was obtained from a middle-aged man in good health and CMV-seropositive. The chain combines TRBV19 with TRBJ1-3; no reliable D call. Sequencing used PBMCs. CDR3 region: CASSMSLGNTIYF. CDR3 in DNA: TGTGCCAGTAGTATGTCTCTTGGAAACACCATATATTTT.